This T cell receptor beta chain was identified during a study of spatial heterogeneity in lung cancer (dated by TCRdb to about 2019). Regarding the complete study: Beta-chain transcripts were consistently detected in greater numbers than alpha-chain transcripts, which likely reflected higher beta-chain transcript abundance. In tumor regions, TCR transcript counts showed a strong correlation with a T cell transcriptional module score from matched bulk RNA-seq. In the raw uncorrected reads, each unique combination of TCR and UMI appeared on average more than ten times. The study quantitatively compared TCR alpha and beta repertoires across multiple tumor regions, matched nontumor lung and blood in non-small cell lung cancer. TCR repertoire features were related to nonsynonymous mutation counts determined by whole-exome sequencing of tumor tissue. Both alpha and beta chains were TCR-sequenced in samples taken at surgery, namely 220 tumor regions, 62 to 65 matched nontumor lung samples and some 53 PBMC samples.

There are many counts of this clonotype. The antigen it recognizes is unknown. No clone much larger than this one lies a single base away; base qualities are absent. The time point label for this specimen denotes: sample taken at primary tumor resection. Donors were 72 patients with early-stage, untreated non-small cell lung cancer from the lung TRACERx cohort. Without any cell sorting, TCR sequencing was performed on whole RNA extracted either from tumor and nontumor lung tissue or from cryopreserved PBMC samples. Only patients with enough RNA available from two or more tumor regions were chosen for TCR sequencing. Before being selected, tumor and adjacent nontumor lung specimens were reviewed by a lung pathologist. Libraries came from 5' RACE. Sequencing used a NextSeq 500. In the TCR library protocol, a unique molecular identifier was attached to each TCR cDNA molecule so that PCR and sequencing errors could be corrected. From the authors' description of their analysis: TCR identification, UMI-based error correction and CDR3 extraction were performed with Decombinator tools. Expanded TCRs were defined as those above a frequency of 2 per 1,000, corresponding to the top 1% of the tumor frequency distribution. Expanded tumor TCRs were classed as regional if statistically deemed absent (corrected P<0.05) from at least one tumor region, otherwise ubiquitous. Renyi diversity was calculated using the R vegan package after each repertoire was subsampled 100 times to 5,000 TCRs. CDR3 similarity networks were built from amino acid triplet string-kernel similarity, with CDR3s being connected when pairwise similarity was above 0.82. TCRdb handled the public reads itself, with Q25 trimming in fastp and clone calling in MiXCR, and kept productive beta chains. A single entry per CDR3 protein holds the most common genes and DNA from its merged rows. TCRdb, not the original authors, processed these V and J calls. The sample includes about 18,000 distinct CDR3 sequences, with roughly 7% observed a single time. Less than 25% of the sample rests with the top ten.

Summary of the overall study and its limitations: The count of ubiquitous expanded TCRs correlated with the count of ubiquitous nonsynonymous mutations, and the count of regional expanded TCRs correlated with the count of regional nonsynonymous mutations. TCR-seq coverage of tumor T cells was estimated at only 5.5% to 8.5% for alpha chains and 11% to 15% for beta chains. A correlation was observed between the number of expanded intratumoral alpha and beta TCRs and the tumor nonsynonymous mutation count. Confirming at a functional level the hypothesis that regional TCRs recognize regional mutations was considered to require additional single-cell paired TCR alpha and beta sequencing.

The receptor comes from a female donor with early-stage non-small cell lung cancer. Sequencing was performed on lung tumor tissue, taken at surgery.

DNA sequence: TGTGCCATCAGTGAGTTGGACACTGAAGCTTTCTTT. Its coded protein is CAISELDTEAFF. The receptor chain draws on TRBV10-3 and TRBJ1-1; the D gene cannot be resolved reliably. Per the germline V gene, ENHRY is the CDR1 and SYGVKD is the CDR2. V is shortened by 1 base, J by 3 bases, and the region joining them spans 3 bases. From its cysteine to its phenylalanine, the CDR3 spans 12 amino acids. The sequence is cut down to CDR3 DNA, 36 bases in frame from base 1.